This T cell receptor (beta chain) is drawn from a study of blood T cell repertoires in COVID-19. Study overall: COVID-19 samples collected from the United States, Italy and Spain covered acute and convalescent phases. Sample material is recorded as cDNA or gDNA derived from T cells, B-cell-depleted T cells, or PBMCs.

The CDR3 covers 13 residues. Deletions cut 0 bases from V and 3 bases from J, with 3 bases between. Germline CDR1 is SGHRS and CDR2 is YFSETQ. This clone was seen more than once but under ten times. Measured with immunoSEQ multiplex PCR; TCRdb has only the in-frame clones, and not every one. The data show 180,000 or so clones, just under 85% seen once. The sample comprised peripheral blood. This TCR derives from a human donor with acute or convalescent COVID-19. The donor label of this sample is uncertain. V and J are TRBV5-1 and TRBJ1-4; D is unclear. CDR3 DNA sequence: TGCGCCAGCAGCTTGGCAGCTAATGAAAAACTGTTTTTT. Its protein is CASSLAANEKLFF.